Below, 27 T cell receptor beta chains from the same sample are listed, as sequenced in a study of identifying expanded T cells in peripheral blood. Assay: immunoSEQ multiplex PCR; the TCRdb copy retains only in-frame clones and omits some. Of tens of thousands of clones listed, about 85% are singletons. Sequencing was done on a sample of blood. The receptors were gathered from a person between 18 and 75 years old in good health.

The J gene is TRBJ1-1, the V gene TRBV19; unclear D gene. The CDR3 is made up of 13 amino acids. The V and J ends lost 2 bases and 1 base respectively, with 5 bases between them. Germline assignment: CDR1 LNHDA and CDR2 SQIVND (reference sequence). The CDR3 region is CASSISANTEAFF. The DNA for the CDR3 is TGTGCCAGTAGTATATCGGCGAACACTGAAGCTTTCTTT.

This clone was picked up one time. The chain has TRBV4-2 and TRBJ1-3; D is undetermined. Trimming shortened V by 1 base and J by 2 bases, and 15 bases separated the two germline ends. CDR3 length equals 17 residues. Germline assignment: CDR1 LGHNA and CDR2 YNFKEQ. DNA of the CDR3: TGTGCCAGCAGCCAAGGTAATATGGCAGTCCCTGGAAACACCATATATTTT. Protein sequence: CASSQGNMAVPGNTIYF.

The rearrangement uses TRBV10-2 and TRBJ1-5, with a tentative D call TRBD1 (5 bases). The length of the CDR3 is 15 residues. Germline-derived CDR1 and CDR2 are WSHSY and SAAADI. V was cut by 3 bases and J by 4 bases, with 13 bases left in between. The chain's CDR3 is CASSDPGRRNQPQHF. For the CDR3, the DNA is TGCGCCAGCAGTGATCCAGGGAGGAGGAATCAGCCCCAGCATTTT.

The chain recombines TRBV6-6 with TRBJ2-7; the D gene could be TRBD1 or TRBD2 (5 bases each). Germline lookup yields CDR1 MNHNY and CDR2 SVGAGI (reference sequence). V lost 7 bases and J 3 bases, leaving 19 bases between the germline ends. The CDR3 is made up of 15 amino acids. As DNA, the CDR3 is TGTGCCAGCACTGGGGGAGAGGGGTCCCTCTACGAGCAGTACTTC. Amino acid sequence: CASTGGEGSLYEQYF.

The chain joins TRBV5-1 to TRBJ1-6; 7 nucleotides match TRBD1. Germline V lookup: CDR1 SGHRS, CDR2 YFSETQ. The CDR3 is 18 amino acids. The V and J ends lost 4 bases and 0 bases, in that order; junction bases with no gene match: 10. In DNA form, the CDR3 reads TGCGCCAGCAGCCACCGGGACAGAAAGAGCTCCTATAATTCACCCCTCCACTTT. Translation: CASSHRDRKSSYNSPLHF.

The rearrangement joins TRBV4-1 to TRBJ1-4; unclear D gene. With 0 bases removed from V and 7 bases from J, the gap between germline ends came to 12 bases. From germline, CDR1 is MGHRA and CDR2 YSYEKL. The CDR3 covers 15 residues. CDR3 in DNA: TGCGCCAGCAGCCAAGAAGGACGGCTCTCTGAAAAACTGTTTTTT. It is translated as CASSQEGRLSEKLFF.

Concerning this clone itself: Since the CDR3 does not end with the conserved phenylalanine or tryptophan, this likely comes from a read error. V is TRBV27 and J is TRBJ1-2; TRBD1 agrees at 7 bases. Germline V CDR1 and CDR2: MNHEY, SMNVEV (reference sequence). The ends lost 8 bases at V and 4 bases at J; junction bases unmatched: 10. This CDR3 has 14 amino acids. CDR3 nucleotides: TGTGCCAGCTCCTATTTAGACAGGGCCTATGGCTACACCCTC. It is translated as CASSYLDRAYGYTL.

This clone was seen more than once but under ten times. The V and J genes are TRBV7-6 and TRBJ1-3; TRBD1 might be the D (5 bases). V was cut by 4 bases and J by 3 bases, with 7 bases left in between. CDR1 and CDR2 (germline): SGHVS, FNYEAQ. The CDR3 runs 13 residues. CDR3 sequence: CASSSGSGNTIYF. The CDR3 nucleotides read TGTGCCAGCAGCTCAGGGAGTGGAAACACCATATATTTT.

J is TRBJ2-1 and V is TRBV11-2; perhaps TRBD1 as D (6 bases). Trimming removed 5 bases at V and 5 bases at J, with 16 bases between. The CDR3 is made up of 15 amino acids. The germline V gene encodes CDR1 SGHAT and CDR2 FQNNGV. CDR3 residues: CASSETGNVHNEQFF. As DNA, the CDR3 is TGTGCCAGCAGCGAAACAGGGAACGTTCACAATGAGCAGTTCTTC. Looking up the rest from reference TRBV11-2 and TRBJ2-1 gives the full variable domain: EAGVAQSPRYKIIEKRQSVAFWCNPISGHATLYWYQQILGQGPKLLIQFQNNGVVDDSQLPKDRFSAERLKGVDSTLKIQPAKLEDSAVYLCASSETGNVHNEQFFGPGTRLTVL.

This clone has just one count. The chain carries TRBV2 and TRBJ1-2; 7 bases are shared with TRBD1. The ends lost 6 bases at V and 8 bases at J; junction bases unmatched: 6. Germline V gives CDR1 SNHLY, CDR2 FYNNEI. The CDR3 is 12 amino acids. This CDR3 is CASSLTGFGYTF. CDR3 DNA sequence: TGTGCCAGCAGCTTGACAGGGTTCGGCTACACCTTC.

CDR3 region: CASSQDGGAYEKLFF. The CDR3, as DNA: TGCGCCAGCAGCCAAGATGGGGGGGCTTATGAAAAACTGTTTTTT. The V and J genes are TRBV4-3 and TRBJ1-4; maybe TRBD1 (6 bases). Germline V gives CDR1 LGHNA, CDR2 YSLEER. Trimming pared 0 bases from V and 6 bases from J, leaving 11 bases between. The CDR3 runs to 15 residues.

This clone turned up a few times. The gene calls are TRBV5-1 and TRBJ1-1; 10 bases agree with TRBD1. The CDR3 has 16 residues. From germline, CDR1 is SGHRS and CDR2 YFSETQ. V lost 3 bases to trimming and J lost 3 bases; unmatched junction nucleotides: 8. The chain's CDR3 is CASSWTGGYQDTEAFF. In DNA form, the CDR3 reads TGCGCCAGCAGCTGGACAGGGGGTTATCAGGACACTGAAGCTTTCTTT.

This clone has a single count. The genes are TRBV19 and TRBJ2-3; D is ambiguous. The CDR3 runs 12 residues. Trimming pared 10 bases from V and 3 bases from J, leaving 11 bases between. Per the germline V gene, CDR1 is LNHDA and CDR2 is SQIVND (reference sequence). The CDR3 DNA sequence: TGTGCCACCCTTTCGGTTACAGATACGCAGTATTTT. Encoded protein: CATLSVTDTQYF. Complete variable domain (other parts from reference TRBV19 and TRBJ2-3): DGGITQSPKYLFRKEGQNVTLSCEQNLNHDAMYWYRQDPGQGLRLIYYSQIVNDFQKGDIAEGYSVSREKKESFPLTVTSAQKNPTAFYLCATLSVTDTQYFGPGTRLTVL.

This clone appeared once. The chain couples TRBV29-1 to TRBJ2-2; D gene uncertain. The ends were cut back, 2 bases at V and 4 bases at J, with 8 bases in the middle. The CDR3 totals 13 residues. Germline CDR1 SQVTM, CDR2 ANQGSEA. CDR3: CSVEMQVTGELFF. The CDR3 region has the DNA TGCAGCGTTGAAATGCAGGTCACCGGGGAGCTGTTTTTT.

V gene TRBV7-8 combines with J gene TRBJ2-6, with D perhaps matching TRBD1 (6 bases). The CDR3 is made up of 14 amino acids. Germline loops: CDR1 SGHVS, CDR2 FQNEAQ. V lost 1 base and J lost 12, with 13 bases in between. The CDR3 DNA sequence: TGTGCCAGCAGCTTAGAAACAGGGATCGGCGTCCTGACTTTC. As protein: CASSLETGIGVLTF.

This sequence joins TRBV2 and TRBJ2-1; D is perhaps TRBD1 or TRBD2 (5 bases each). Deletions cut 3 bases from V and 1 base from J, with 13 bases between. The CDR3 is 16 amino acids. Germline V lookup: CDR1 SNHLY, CDR2 FYNNEI. The CDR3 sequence is CASSDSRGSSYNEQFF. The CDR3 region has the DNA TGTGCCAGCAGTGATTCGAGGGGTTCATCCTACAATGAGCAGTTCTTC.

This chain uses TRBV19 with TRBJ2-7, with a weak D call TRBD2 (5 bases). Trimming stripped 5 bases from V and 6 bases from J, with 14 bases between. This CDR3 has 13 residues. The germline V gene encodes CDR1 LNHDA and CDR2 SQIVND (reference sequence). CDR3 protein: CASSSVNGGEQYF. Here the CDR3 DNA reads TGTGCCAGTAGTTCGGTCAACGGAGGCGAGCAGTACTTC.

The rearrangement uses TRBV30 and TRBJ1-6; D gene unclear. This CDR3 spans 12 amino acids. V lost 2 bases, J lost 8 bases, and 7 bases lay in between. Looked up from germline, CDR1 is GTSNPN and CDR2 is SVGIG (reference sequence). The CDR3 reads CAWSPVDSPLHF. CDR3 nucleotide sequence: TGTGCCTGGAGTCCGGTCGATTCACCCCTCCACTTT.

The chain employs TRBV5-1 and TRBJ1-4; D possibly corresponds to TRBD1 (6 bases). The germline V and J ends were trimmed by 2 bases and 4 bases, with 9 bases remaining between them. The germline V gene encodes CDR1 SGHRS and CDR2 YFSETQ. The CDR3 extends over 14 amino acids. CDR3 DNA sequence: TGCGCCAGCAGCTTTAGGGGGGGTAATGAAAAACTGTTTTTT. Translating gives CASSFRGGNEKLFF.

The chain carries TRBV7-2 and TRBJ2-3; possible D gene TRBD2, 7 bases. This CDR3 comprises 16 residues. Germline V lookup: CDR1 SGHTA, CDR2 FQGNSA. The ends were cut back, 5 bases at V and 2 bases at J, with 17 bases in the middle. CDR3 bases: TGTGCCAGCAGCATAGGGGGGGACTTCTTCACAGATACGCAGTATTTT. It codes for CASSIGGDFFTDTQYF.

This chain joins TRBV2 and TRBJ2-5, with 10 bases identical to TRBD1. V lost 10 bases to trimming and J lost 3 bases; unmatched junction nucleotides: 8. Germline loops: CDR1 SNHLY, CDR2 FYNNEI. The CDR3 is made up of 14 amino acids. The CDR3 DNA follows: TGTGCCACCGCCAGGGACAGGGGAGAAGAGACCCAGTACTTC. Amino acids: CATARDRGEETQYF.

This clone was counted a few times. CDR3 protein: CASSLGPYNSPLHF. The CDR3 nucleotides are TGTGCCAGCAGTCTTGGACCATATAATTCACCCCTCCACTTT. This chain connects TRBV6-5 to TRBJ1-6; D unresolved. This CDR3 has 14 amino acids. The germline V and J ends were trimmed by 5 bases and 4 bases, with 9 bases remaining between them. Germline V lookup: CDR1 MNHEY, CDR2 SVGAGI.

This clone was seen many times. This chain joins TRBV5-5 and TRBJ2-2, with 7 bases aligning to TRBD1. The germline V gene has CDR1 SGHKS and CDR2 YYEKEE (reference sequence). The CDR3 covers 14 residues. V was pared by 2 bases and J by 6 bases, with 4 bases of the junction left unmatched. As DNA, the CDR3 is TGTGCCAGCAGCTTTTCCAGGGGGTCCGGGGAGCTGTTTTTT. It translates to CASSFSRGSGELFF.

V and J are TRBV6-6 and TRBJ2-7, with D possibly being TRBD1 (5 bases). Trimming took off 4 bases at V and 2 bases at J, with 6 bases between the two ends. CDR1 and CDR2 (germline): MNHNY, SVGAGI (reference sequence). The CDR3 spans 12 residues. The CDR3 region is CASSSTAYEQYF. The CDR3 DNA sequence: TGTGCCAGCAGTTCGACAGCCTACGAGCAGTACTTC.

The V and J genes are TRBV18 and TRBJ1-1; D uncertain. Germline CDR1 reads KGHSH; CDR2 reads LQKENI. This CDR3 comprises 18 residues. V gave up 5 bases and J gave up 0 bases, with 22 bases separating them. This CDR3 reads CASSGLRTRSGLNTEAFF. CDR3 bases: TGTGCCAGCTCAGGACTGAGAACACGGTCAGGCTTGAACACTGAAGCTTTCTTT.

This clone came up once. The V and J genes are TRBV27 and TRBJ2-7, with D unresolved. CDR1 MNHEY and CDR2 SMNVEV come from the germline V gene (reference sequence). Trimming cost V 5 bases and J 3 bases, with 17 bases left between them. The CDR3 contains 15 residues. The DNA for the CDR3 is TGTGCCAGCAGTCGAGAAAGGTCCCCAAACTACGAGCAGTACTTC. Amino acids: CASSRERSPNYEQYF.

The rearrangement uses TRBV5-4 and TRBJ1-1; TRBD1 aligns across 7 bases. This CDR3 contains 15 residues. The germline V gene has CDR1 SGHNT and CDR2 YYREEE (reference sequence). Trimming at V came to 4 bases and at J to 2 bases, leaving 8 bases not matched to a gene. The CDR3, as DNA: TGTGCCAGCAGCCTGTCCAGGGGGACAAACACTGAAGCTTTCTTT. Translated: CASSLSRGTNTEAFF. Filled out from reference TRBV5-4 and TRBJ1-1, the complete variable domain reads ETGVTQSPTHLIKTRGQQVTLRCSSQSGHNTVSWYQQALGQGPQFIFQYYREEENGRGNFPPRFSGLQFPNYSSELNVNALELDDSALYLCASSLSRGTNTEAFFGQGTRLTVV.